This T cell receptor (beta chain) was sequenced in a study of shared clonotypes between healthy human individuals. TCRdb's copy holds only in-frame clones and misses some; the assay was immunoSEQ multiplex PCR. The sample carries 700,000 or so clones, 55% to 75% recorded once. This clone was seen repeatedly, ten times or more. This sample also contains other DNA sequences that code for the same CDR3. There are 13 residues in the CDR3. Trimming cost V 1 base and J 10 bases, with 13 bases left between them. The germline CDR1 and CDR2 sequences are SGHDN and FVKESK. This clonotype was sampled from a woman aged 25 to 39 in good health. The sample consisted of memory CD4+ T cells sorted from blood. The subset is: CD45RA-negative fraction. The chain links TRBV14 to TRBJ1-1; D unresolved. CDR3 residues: CASSQGNTRRAFF. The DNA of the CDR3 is TGTGCCAGCAGCCAAGGGAACACAAGGAGAGCTTTCTTT.